The entry that follows covers one T cell receptor (beta chain) sequence. No antigen is known for it. Base qualities are not at hand, and no much larger clone is one base apart. TCR CDR3 regions were amplified from genomic DNA by multiplex PCR using the deep immunoSEQ assay. Genomic DNA extracted from each cell subset was distributed evenly over all wells of several immunoSEQ 96-well plates, and each plate served as one replicate. For sorted subsets, 150 to 200 ng genomic DNA, equal to some 30,000 T cell genomes, was loaded into each replicate PCR. Purified libraries were quantified with a Qubit 3.0 fluorometer, sized on a Bioanalyzer 2100, and re-quantified with the KAPA Library Quantification kit. Every immunoSEQ 96-well plate was sequenced on a separate single-read 150-cycle Illumina NextSeq 550 flow cell. As for how the authors treated the data: Because the immunoSEQ output held only junctional sequences and lacked quality scores, the filtering could not match the filtering applied to full-length reads. Sequences were annotated with PyIR, a Python wrapper for IgBLAST v1.9, using IMGT germline references to assign V/J genes and CDR3. Reads were removed for weak V/J assignments (E-value above 1e-6), missing CDR3, stop codons, out-of-frame junctions, or ambiguous translated residues. A V3J clonotype was defined by an identical inferred V gene, J gene, and CDR3 amino acid sequence. Percentage overlap between repertoires was calculated by dividing the number of shared unique clonotypes by the size of the smaller repertoire. RTK rarefaction, the Chao1 estimator, and Recon v2.1 estimates of unobserved clonotypes were used to assess repertoire richness. Generation probabilities were computed with OLGA for all TCRbeta clonotypes obtained by the gDNA method from four donors. The table comes from immuneACCESS by way of TCRdb, which keeps in-frame sequences with V and J called. Part of the clones is missing from these tables; in studies checked, under half for an unresolved V gene and the rest for unknown reasons. The V and J calls and clone size come from that table; D and trimming were worked out from the DNA. The sample table contains millions of clones; only one count was recorded for roughly 94% of them. The top ten hold 0.9% to 1.3% of the sample.

The CDR3, from cysteine to phenylalanine, totals 16 residues. Only CDR3 DNA remains: 48 bases, in frame from the first base. Trimming accounts for 6 bases at V and 2 bases at J, while the number of junction bases matched to no gene is 12. CDR1 and CDR2 are drawn from the germline V gene: SGHDT, YYEEEE. CD8 naive samples were obtained by positive selection for CCR7 among CD45RO-negative cells, yielding a CD45RA+CCR7+ population from which TemRA cells were excluded. The donors were healthy, HIV-negative adults with no recently reported acute infections or vaccinations. Only Caucasian adults living in Nashville, Tennessee, USA were represented among the donors. Blood was obtained by leukapheresis, after which PBMCs were separated by Ficoll-Histopaque density gradient centrifugation and cryopreserved in liquid nitrogen vapor phase. Analytical flow cytometry was used to check the purity and quantity of each magnetically sorted T cell population. Each sorted fraction had its genomic DNA isolated and then quantified by UV absorbance on a Nanodrop 2000c.

The data are from a study of shared clonotypes between healthy human individuals (dated by TCRdb to about 2020). Background for the entire study: Three men and a couple of women, aged 18 to 49 years, made up the cohort. Libraries were prepared and TCR repertoires were sequenced by different laboratories using diverse techniques, in order to increase sequencing depth and limit assay-specific biases. Each donor's leukapheresis produced roughly between roughly 0.85 and 10 billion PBMCs. The study deeply sequenced blood TCR repertoires of five healthy adults to estimate repertoire size and the extent of clonotype sharing between individuals. For each donor, three plates each were used for CD4 naive and CD4 memory, two plates were used for CD8 naive, and one plate was used for CD8 memory.

Points the paper makes about the study in general: The small number of donors limited the genetic and exposure-history diversity represented. Sampling was limited to blood, and TCR repertoires in tissue likely differ from TCR repertoires in blood. Estimated clonotype richness was generally larger for naive than for memory subsets. Approximately 5% of naive CD4, 3.5% of naive CD8, roughly 2.4% of memory CD4, and over 0.35% of memory CD8 clonotypes were shared across several donors. Compared with non-shared clonotypes, the clonotypes found in all four sorted-subset donors had higher generation probabilities. Incomplete sequencing was indicated by rarefaction of sorted-subset datasets, despite the large sequencing depth. Based on pairwise subsampling, the degree of clonotype sharing among donors was expected to be affected by sequencing depth.

This receptor was taken from a young man in good health. The sequence links TRBV5-6 to TRBJ2-7; a stretch of 9 junction bases matches TRBD2. Sample: naive CD8+ T cells sorted from blood. The cell subset or site tag for this specimen amounts to: CD45RA+CCR7+. The sequenced DNA: TGTGCCAGCACCCCCGGTCCGGGACTAGCAACCTACGAGCAGTACTTC. It translates as CASTPGPGLATYEQYF.